The 30 T cell receptor beta chains presented below share a single source sample, sequenced in a study of blood T cells in healthy people across ages. The second PCR ran roughly 7 to 11 cycles with a sample-barcoded 5' primer and J-beta primers. TCRdb ran MiXCR on the 5' RACE reads and lists one entry per CDR3 protein. The table records approximately 1,000,000 distinct CDR3 sequences, less than 50% of them present only once. The sequenced sample consisted of blood. Receptors originate from a woman between 55 and 75 years old in good health.

This clonotype was picked up many times. This chain links TRBV20-1 with TRBJ2-1; possibly TRBD1 or TRBD2 for D (5 bases each). Deletions cut 6 bases from V and 4 bases from J, with 16 bases between. The CDR3 totals 14 residues. Germline CDR1 and CDR2: DFQATT and SNEGSKA (reference sequence). CDR3 sequence reads: CSAPGPPFYNEQFF. The CDR3 nucleotides read TGCAGTGCCCCGGGACCCCCCTTTTACAATGAGCAGTTCTTC.

The chain carries TRBV15 and TRBJ2-5, with TRBD2 identical over 8 bases. This CDR3 spans 14 amino acids. The V and J ends lost 1 base and 11 bases, in that order; junction bases with no gene match: 9. The V gene's germline CDR1 is LNHNV and CDR2 YYDKDF (reference sequence). DNA for the CDR3: TGTGCCACCAGCAGAGTAGCGGGAAGCGATGAGCAGTACTTC. It specifies CATSRVAGSDEQYF.

The chain is built from TRBV6-5 and TRBJ1-1; unclear D gene. This CDR3 has 18 amino acids. Germline loops: CDR1 MNHEY, CDR2 SVGAGI. V was cut by 4 bases and J by 2 bases, with 23 bases left in between. CDR3 sequence: CASSFVPKLTLVNTEAFF. The CDR3 coding sequence is TGTGCCAGCAGTTTTGTGCCTAAACTGACTCTAGTCAACACTGAAGCTTTCTTT.

This clonotype was picked up a small number of times. The rearrangement uses TRBV29-1 and TRBJ1-4; maybe TRBD1 (5 bases). Between the trimmed V and J ends, which lost 7 bases and 7 bases, there was a span of 19 bases. This CDR3 region has 14 residues. Germline loops: CDR1 SQVTM, CDR2 ANQGSEA. The CDR3 reads CSASLGPSGEKLFF. For the CDR3, the DNA is TGCAGCGCGAGTTTGGGGCCGTCGGGTGAAAAACTGTTTTTT. The whole variable domain, filled in from reference TRBV29-1 and TRBJ1-4, reads SAVISQKPSRDICQRGTSLTIQCQVDSQVTMMFWYRQQPGQSLTLIATANQGSEATYESGFVIDKFPISRPNLTFSTLTVSNMSPEDSSIYLCSASLGPSGEKLFFGSGTQLSVL.

The chain carries TRBV9 and TRBJ2-3, with 9 bases that match TRBD2. The ends lost 4 bases at V and 5 bases at J; junction bases unmatched: 2. The V gene's germline CDR1 is SGDLS and CDR2 YYNGEE. The CDR3 sequence is 13 residues long. The CDR3 sequence: CASSLAGIDTQYF. CDR3 DNA: TGTGCCAGCAGCCTAGCGGGAATAGATACGCAGTATTTT.

This chain connects TRBV10-3 to TRBJ2-3, with TRBD2 matching over 12 bases. Germline V CDR1 and CDR2: ENHRY, SYGVKD. The CDR3 totals 12 residues. Trimming removed 8 bases from V and 8 bases from J; junction bases left unmatched: 2. The CDR3 DNA follows: TGTGCCATCGGACTAGCGGGATCTACGCAGTATTTT. Its translation: CAIGLAGSTQYF.

About this clonotype itself: A junction boundary mismatches the germline segment, possibly from a read error. The rearrangement joins TRBV10-1 to TRBJ1-6; D is undetermined. The CDR3 has 13 residues. Germline V lookup: CDR1 WNHNN, CDR2 SYGVQD (reference sequence). CDR3: CATSDQRDSPPHF. The CDR3, as DNA: TGCGCCACCAGCGACCAAAGGGATTCACCCCCCCACTTT.

A few counts support this clonotype. The rearrangement joins TRBV5-1 to TRBJ2-3; 10 bases are a match to TRBD2. The CDR3 loop spans 15 amino acids. With V trimmed by 4 bases and J by 4 bases, 6 bases remained unmatched. The germline CDR1 and CDR2 sequences are SGHRS and YFSETQ. The CDR3 DNA is TGCGCCAGCAGCATTCTAGCGGGAGAGGCAGATACGCAGTATTTT. Translating it yields CASSILAGEADTQYF.

The rearrangement uses TRBV7-2 and TRBJ2-7, with TRBD1 matching 7 bases. With 5 bases clipped from V and 0 bases from J, the junction kept 19 bases outside the gene matches. CDR3 length: 19 amino acids. CDR1 and CDR2 from the germline V gene are SGHTA and FQGNSA. CDR3 in amino acids: CASSPTGVPFRIPSYEQYF. CDR3 DNA: TGTGCCAGCAGCCCCACAGGGGTCCCCTTCCGCATACCCTCCTACGAGCAGTACTTC. The variable domain in full, completed from reference TRBV7-2 and TRBJ2-7, reads GAGVSQSPSNKVTEKGKDVELRCDPISGHTALYWYRQSLGQGLEFLIYFQGNSAPDKSGLPSDRFSAERTGGSVSTLTIQRTQQEDSAVYLCASSPTGVPFRIPSYEQYFGPGTRLTVT.

This clonotype appeared a few times. This chain connects TRBV5-5 to TRBJ1-4, with D possibly matching TRBD1 (5 bases). Germline values: CDR1 SGHKS, CDR2 YYEKEE (reference sequence). The CDR3 totals 15 residues. Trimming took off 0 bases at V and 4 bases at J, with 10 bases between the two ends. For the CDR3, the DNA is TGTGCCAGCAGCTTGGGACAGCCAATTAATGAAAAACTGTTTTTT. It specifies CASSLGQPINEKLFF.

The V gene is TRBV7-9, the J gene TRBJ2-5; D is possibly TRBD2 (5 bases). The V end was cut by 2 bases, the J end by 3 bases, with 13 bases between. This CDR3 is 15 amino acids long. From germline, CDR1 is SEHNR and CDR2 FQNEAQ (reference sequence). The CDR3 protein is CASSLLSNGEETQYF. DNA for the CDR3: TGTGCCAGCAGCTTATTGTCCAACGGGGAAGAGACCCAGTACTTC. Drawing the rest from reference TRBV7-9 and TRBJ2-5, the complete variable domain is DTGVSQNPRHKITKRGQNVTFRCDPISEHNRLYWYRQTLGQGPEFLTYFQNEAQLEKSRLLSDRFSAERPKGSFSTLEIQRTEQGDSAMYLCASSLLSNGEETQYFGPGTRLLVL.

The chain employs TRBV9 and TRBJ2-5, with 7 bases identical to TRBD1. Losses at the gene ends were 0 bases for V and 11 bases for J; bases not matched to a gene: 13. Germline V gene data show CDR1 as SGDLS and CDR2 as YYNGEE. This CDR3 region has 15 residues. The CDR3 sequence is CASSVGGGAGNEQYF. CDR3 nucleotides: TGTGCCAGCAGCGTAGGAGGGGGCGCCGGCAATGAGCAGTACTTC.

The chain combines TRBV18 with TRBJ2-7; 10 bases are a match to TRBD2. V lost 3 bases to trimming and J lost 6 bases; unmatched junction nucleotides: 8. The CDR3 sequence is 15 residues long. The V gene's germline CDR1 is KGHSH and CDR2 LQKENI. CDR3: CASSPPSGSSGEQYF. CDR3 DNA: TGTGCCAGCTCACCCCCTAGCGGGAGTTCGGGCGAGCAGTACTTC.

The chain is built from TRBV5-1 and TRBJ2-7, with a tentative D call TRBD2 (6 bases). This CDR3 has 15 amino acids. Germline V gene sequence: CDR1 SGHRS, CDR2 YFSETQ. Trimming stripped 2 bases from V and 1 base from J, with 13 bases between. The CDR3, as DNA: TGCGCCAGCAGCTTTGGACAACTAGCATCCTACGAGCAGTACTTC. Translation: CASSFGQLASYEQYF.

This chain joins TRBV6-2 or TRBV6-3 and TRBJ1-5, with 9 positions matching TRBD1. V shed 2 bases and J 3 bases; nucleotides not matched to a gene: 2. This CDR3 is built from 15 residues. The V gene's germline CDR1 is MNHEY and CDR2 SVGEGT. CDR3 coding DNA: TGTGCCAGCAGTTACGACAGGGGGTACAATCAGCCCCAGCATTTT. Protein sequence: CASSYDRGYNQPQHF.

On this clonotype: Sequence at one end of the junction differs from germline and may be a read error. This chain connects TRBV2 to TRBJ2-3, with 9 bases fitting TRBD1. This CDR3 region has 18 residues. Germline V gives CDR1 SNHLY, CDR2 FYNNEI. The DNA of the CDR3 is TGTGCCAGCAGTCCTACGCAGCCCGGGACAGGGAGGACAGGTACGCAGTATTTT. Encoded protein: CASSPTQPGTGRTGTQYF.

In its sample, this clonotype was seen many times. J is TRBJ2-5 and V is TRBV25-1; TRBD1 matches at 8 bases. CDR1 is MGHDK and CDR2 is SYGVNS in the germline V gene. This CDR3 spans 14 amino acids. V shed 6 bases, J shed 2 bases, and the junction held 5 bases outside the gene matches. CDR3 sequence (DNA): TGTGCCAGCAGCGAAACAGGGGGTCAAGAGACCCAGTACTTC. Amino acids: CASSETGGQETQYF. Combining the CDR3 with reference TRBV25-1 and TRBJ2-5 gives the whole variable domain EADIYQTPRYLVIGTGKKITLECSQTMGHDKMYWYQQDPGMELHLIHYSYGVNSTEKGDLSSESTVSRIRTEHFPLTLESARPSHTSQYLCASSETGGQETQYFGPGTRLLVL.

V usage is TRBV15 and J usage is TRBJ1-2; 10 bases agree with TRBD1. Germline CDR1 and CDR2: LNHNV and YYDKDF (reference sequence). Trimming at V came to 3 bases and at J to 8 bases, leaving 9 bases not matched to a gene. The CDR3 has 15 residues. CDR3 sequence: CATSRPDRGLWGYTF. The CDR3 region has the DNA TGTGCCACCAGCAGGCCCGACAGGGGGCTATGGGGCTACACCTTC.

This clonotype was detected only a few times. This chain joins TRBV6-2 or TRBV6-3 and TRBJ2-1, with a tentative D call TRBD1 (6 bases). Germline V gives CDR1 MNHEY, CDR2 SVGEGT. V gave up 2 bases and J gave up 6 bases, with 14 bases separating them. The CDR3 has 15 amino acids. The CDR3 spells CASSYMAGDFNEQFF. The CDR3, as DNA: TGTGCCAGCAGTTACATGGCAGGGGATTTCAATGAGCAGTTCTTC.

Concerning this clonotype itself: Being one base from a much bigger clone, this may be a read error. This rearrangement joins TRBV20-1 to TRBJ2-5; 9 nucleotides line up with TRBD1. Gene TRBJ2-7 matches the end of the DNA better, so the J call may be wrong. The CDR3 loop spans 15 amino acids. Germline CDR1 is DFQATT and CDR2 is SNEGSKA (reference sequence). The CDR3 region is CSVRDPGTGPYEQYF. The CDR3 nucleotides are TGCAGTGTTAGAGACCCCGGGACAGGGCCCTACGAGCAGTACTTC.

The sample holds a few counts of this clonotype. The chain links TRBV3-1 to TRBJ2-1; D gene uncertain. CDR3 size: 12 residues. The germline V gene encodes CDR1 LGHDT and CDR2 YNNKEL (reference sequence). V lost 1 base to trimming and J lost 9 bases, with 7 bases between them. The CDR3: CASSQGWGEQFF. Written as DNA, the CDR3 is TGTGCCAGCAGCCAAGGTTGGGGTGAGCAGTTCTTC.

The chain joins TRBV9 to TRBJ2-3; the D gene is possibly TRBD2 (6 bases). The V end lost 4 bases, the J end lost 2 bases, and 23 bases lay between the germline ends. The CDR3 is 18 amino acids. Per the germline V gene, CDR1 is SGDLS and CDR2 is YYNGEE. CDR3 region: CASSPTPGVGGITDTQYF. The CDR3, as DNA: TGTGCCAGCAGCCCCACTCCGGGAGTTGGCGGAATCACAGATACGCAGTATTTT.

The chain carries TRBV12-3 or TRBV12-4 and TRBJ2-2; TRBD1 matches 7 bases. This CDR3 has 15 residues. Trimming removed 6 bases from V and 6 bases from J; junction bases left unmatched: 10. The CDR3 region is CASSKDRSYAGELFF. The CDR3 DNA follows: TGTGCCAGCAGCAAGGACAGGTCCTACGCCGGGGAGCTGTTTTTT.

The chain carries TRBV4-2 and TRBJ2-5; tentatively, D is TRBD2 (5 bases). The end of the DNA is better explained by TRBJ2-7, so the J call may be wrong. This CDR3 has 17 amino acids. CDR1 is LGHNA and CDR2 is YNFKEQ in the germline V gene. CDR3 bases: TGTGCCAGCAGCCAAGGGGTTGGGCAGGACTCTATCAACGAGCAGTACTTC. It is translated as CASSQGVGQDSINEQYF.

The CDR3 DNA reads as TGTGCCAGTGAGGGAGGACACCTCTACGAGCAGTACTTC. Residues: CASEGGHLYEQYF. The chain links TRBV6-2 or TRBV6-3 to TRBJ2-7; tentatively, D is TRBD2 (6 bases). The CDR3 has 13 amino acids. V was shortened by 9 bases and J by 3 bases, with 15 bases between the two germline ends. CDR1 is MNHEY and CDR2 is SVGEGT in the germline V gene.

Comment on this clonotype: Sequence at one end of the junction differs from germline and may be a read error. This chain connects TRBV2 to TRBJ2-6; possibly TRBD1 for D (5 bases). This CDR3 is built from 13 residues. Germline-derived CDR1 and CDR2 are SNHLY and FYNNEI. The CDR3 sequence: CAGRVRGANVLTF. CDR3 coding DNA: TGTGCCGGCAGGGTGAGGGGGGCCAACGTCCTGACTTTC.

The chain carries TRBV20-1 and TRBJ2-3; unclear D gene. Germline CDR1 DFQATT, CDR2 SNEGSKA (reference sequence). The CDR3 is 13 amino acids. V was shortened by 3 bases and J by 2 bases, with 9 bases between the two germline ends. The CDR3 nucleotides are TGCAGTGCTAGCGCGGCGGACACAGATACGCAGTATTTT. It codes for CSASAADTDTQYF.

The CDR3 sequence: CASSRIAGAEQFF. The CDR3, as DNA: TGTGCCAGCAGCCGTATCGCCGGCGCGGAGCAGTTCTTC. V is TRBV3-1 and J is TRBJ2-1; no clear D. The CDR3 is 13 amino acids. Germline V lookup: CDR1 LGHDT, CDR2 YNNKEL (reference sequence). Trimming cost V 4 bases and J 10 bases, with 14 bases left between them.

This clonotype was counted only a few times. The chain links TRBV4-1 to TRBJ2-3; 7 bases match TRBD1. Germline loops: CDR1 MGHRA, CDR2 YSYEKL. V dropped 2 bases and J dropped 0; count of bases not matched to a gene: 8. This CDR3 has 17 residues. In DNA form, the CDR3 reads TGCGCCAGCAGCCAAACCCAACAGGGGATCAGCACAGATACGCAGTATTTT. It translates to CASSQTQQGISTDTQYF.

The V and J genes are TRBV5-1 and TRBJ2-3, with 12 bases lining up with TRBD2. In germline, CDR1 is SGHRS, CDR2 YFSETQ. The CDR3 has 18 residues. The junction had 9 bases not matched to a gene; V was cut back by 3 bases and J by 1 base. The CDR3 region is CASSSPTSGRRGTDTQYF. The CDR3 DNA reads TGCGCCAGCAGCTCCCCCACTAGCGGGAGGAGAGGCACAGATACGCAGTATTTT. Variable domain in full (rest from reference TRBV5-1 and TRBJ2-3): KAGVTQTPRYLIKTRGQQVTLSCSPISGHRSVSWYQQTPGQGLQFLFEYFSETQRNKGNFPGRFSGRQFSNSRSEMNVSTLELGDSALYLCASSSPTSGRRGTDTQYFGPGTRLTVL.